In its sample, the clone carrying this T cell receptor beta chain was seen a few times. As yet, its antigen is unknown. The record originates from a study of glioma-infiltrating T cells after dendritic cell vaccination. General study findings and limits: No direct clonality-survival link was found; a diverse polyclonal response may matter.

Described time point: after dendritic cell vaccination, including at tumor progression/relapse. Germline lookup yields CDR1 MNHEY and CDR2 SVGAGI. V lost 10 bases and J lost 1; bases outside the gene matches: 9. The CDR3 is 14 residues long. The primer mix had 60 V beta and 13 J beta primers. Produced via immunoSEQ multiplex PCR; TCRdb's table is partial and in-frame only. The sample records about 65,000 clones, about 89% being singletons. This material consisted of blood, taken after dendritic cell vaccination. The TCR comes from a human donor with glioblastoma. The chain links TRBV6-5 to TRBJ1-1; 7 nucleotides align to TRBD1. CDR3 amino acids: CATSGQAKNTEAFF. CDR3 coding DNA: TGTGCCACCTCTGGACAGGCCAAGAACACTGAAGCTTTCTTT.